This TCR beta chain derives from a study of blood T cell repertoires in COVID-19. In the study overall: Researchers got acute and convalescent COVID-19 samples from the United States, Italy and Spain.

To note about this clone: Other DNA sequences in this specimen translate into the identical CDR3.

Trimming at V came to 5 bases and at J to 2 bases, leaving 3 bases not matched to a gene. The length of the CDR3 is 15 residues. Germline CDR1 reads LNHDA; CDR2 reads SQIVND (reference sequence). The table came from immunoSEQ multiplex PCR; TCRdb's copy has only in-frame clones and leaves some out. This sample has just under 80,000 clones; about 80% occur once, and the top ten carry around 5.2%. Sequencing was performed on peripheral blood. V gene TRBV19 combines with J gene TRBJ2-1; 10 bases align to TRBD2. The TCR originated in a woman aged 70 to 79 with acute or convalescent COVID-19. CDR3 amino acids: CASSETSGAYNEQFF. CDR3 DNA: TGTGCCAGTAGTGAAACTAGCGGGGCCTACAATGAGCAGTTCTTC.